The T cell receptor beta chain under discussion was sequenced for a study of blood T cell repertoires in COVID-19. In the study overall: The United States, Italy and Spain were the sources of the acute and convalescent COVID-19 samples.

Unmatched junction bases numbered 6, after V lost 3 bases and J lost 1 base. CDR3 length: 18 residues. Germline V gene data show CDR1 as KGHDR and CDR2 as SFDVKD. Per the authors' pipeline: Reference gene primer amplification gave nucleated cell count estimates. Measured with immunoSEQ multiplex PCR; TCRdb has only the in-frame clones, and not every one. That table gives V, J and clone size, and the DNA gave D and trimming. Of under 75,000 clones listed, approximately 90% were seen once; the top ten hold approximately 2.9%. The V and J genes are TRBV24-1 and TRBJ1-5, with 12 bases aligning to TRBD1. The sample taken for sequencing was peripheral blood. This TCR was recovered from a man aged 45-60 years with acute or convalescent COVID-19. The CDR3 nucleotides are TGTGCCACCAGTGATGGGACAGGGGGCCTTTGGAGCAATCAGCCCCAGCATTTT. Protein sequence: CATSDGTGGLWSNQPQHF.